A single sample is the source of the 16 T cell receptor beta chains below, sequenced in a study of T cell repertoires in cytomegalovirus infection. No antigen is known for these receptors. TCRdb used MiXCR to reprocess the reads, holding one entry per CDR3 protein. The table has 650,000 to 900,000 distinct CDR3 sequences, about 29% seen once; the top ten hold 13%. The sample was cultured CD8+ T cells from PBMCs, taken from culture after CMV antigen stimulation. The receptors come from a human donor in good health (CMV status not recorded). Some clones in this sample may be carry-over from other donors' samples.

This clonotype was counted a single time. This chain connects TRBV4-1 to TRBJ2-5; D is perhaps TRBD1 or TRBD2 (5 bases each). Trimming cost V 4 bases and J 7 bases, with 22 bases left between them. This CDR3 comprises 16 residues. Germline CDR1 MGHRA, CDR2 YSYEKL. For the CDR3, the DNA is TGCGCCAGCAGCCGTAACACCGGGGCGTCGAGGGGGACCCAGTACTTC. Residues: CASSRNTGASRGTQYF.

This clonotype was counted between two and nine times. The germline gene is not matched at one end of the junction; a read error may be the cause. The chain recombines TRBV7-6 with TRBJ2-1; 8 bases are a match to TRBD2. Looked up from germline, CDR1 is SGHVS and CDR2 is FNYEAQ. This CDR3 spans 15 amino acids. The CDR3 here is CASSLEGTSYNEQFF. DNA for the CDR3: TGTGCTAGCAGCTTAGAAGGGACTAGCTACAATGAGCAGTTCTTC.

This clonotype came up many times. The gene calls are TRBV11-2 and TRBJ2-5; D is perhaps TRBD1 (5 bases). V was pared by 6 bases and J by 5 bases, with 19 bases between. Germline CDR1 SGHAT, CDR2 FQNNGV. The CDR3 totals 15 residues. The CDR3 sequence is CASRPLLGDPETQYF. In DNA form, the CDR3 reads TGTGCCAGCAGACCGCTTCTAGGGGATCCGGAGACCCAGTACTTC.

The chain combines TRBV10-3 with TRBJ2-1; D unclear. The CDR3 spans 13 residues. V was cut by 1 base and J by 8 bases, with 9 bases left in between. In germline, CDR1 is ENHRY, CDR2 SYGVKD. CDR3 coding DNA: TGTGCCATCAGTGAGTATCCGGCGGATGAGCAGTTCTTC. Protein sequence: CAISEYPADEQFF.

This clonotype was observed a few times. V gene TRBV28 combines with J gene TRBJ2-3; 10 bases align to TRBD2. This CDR3 has 17 residues. The germline V gene has CDR1 MDHEN and CDR2 SYDVKM. V lost 0 bases and J lost 4; bases outside the gene matches: 7. The CDR3 DNA follows: TGTGCCAGCAGTTTATGGAAGAGCGGGGGGGCCGCAGATACGCAGTATTTT. This codes for CASSLWKSGGAADTQYF.

This clonotype was observed a few times. The chain carries TRBV28 and TRBJ1-5, with a possible D match to TRBD1 (6 bases). The CDR3 spans 13 residues. V was trimmed by 7 bases and J by 9 bases, leaving 16 bases between them. CDR1 is MDHEN and CDR2 is SYDVKM in the germline V gene. CDR3 residues: CASTLTTGTPQHF. CDR3 in DNA: TGTGCCAGCACGCTTACTACAGGGACGCCCCAGCATTTT.

The CDR3 spells CASRSTDRGPEAFF. The CDR3 coding sequence is TGTGCCAGCAGGTCAACTGACAGAGGGCCTGAAGCTTTCTTT. The rearrangement links TRBV14 to TRBJ1-1; tentatively, D is TRBD1 (5 bases). Per germline, CDR1 SGHDN and CDR2 FVKESK. CDR3 length: 14 residues. Trimming stripped 6 bases from V and 6 bases from J, with 17 bases between.

At least ten counts were recorded for this clonotype. The rearrangement links TRBV7-8 to TRBJ2-2; 7 bases map to TRBD1. Germline V lookup: CDR1 SGHVS, CDR2 FQNEAQ. V dropped 4 bases and J dropped 4; count of bases not matched to a gene: 12. This CDR3 is built from 17 residues. CDR3 coding DNA: TGTGCCAGCAGCTCGGACAGGCCTCGAAGGCCCACCGGGGAGCTGTTTTTT. Protein sequence: CASSSDRPRRPTGELFF.

The chain is built from TRBV7-9 and TRBJ2-1; 9 positions match TRBD2. This CDR3 spans 15 amino acids. V was pared by 3 bases and J by 7 bases, with 7 bases of the junction left unmatched. Per the germline V gene, CDR1 is SEHNR and CDR2 is FQNEAQ (reference sequence). The CDR3 sequence is CASSFVRGGANEQFF. The CDR3 DNA reads TGTGCCAGCAGCTTTGTACGCGGGGGGGCGAATGAGCAGTTCTTC.

The genes are TRBV20-1 and TRBJ2-1; D is undetermined. With 7 bases removed from V and 0 bases from J, the gap between germline ends came to 10 bases. The germline CDR1 and CDR2 sequences are DFQATT and SNEGSKA (reference sequence). The CDR3 consists of 13 residues. CDR3 nucleotide sequence: TGCAGTGTTTATGTTCACTCCTACAATGAGCAGTTCTTC. Residues: CSVYVHSYNEQFF.

The CDR3 loop is CASSEWTESYEQYV. The CDR3 nucleotides read TGTGCCAGCAGTGAATGGACAGAGTCCTACGAGCAGTACGTC. The chain combines TRBV2 with TRBJ2-7, with D perhaps TRBD1 (6 bases). V was shortened by 2 bases and J by 1 base, with 9 bases between the two germline ends. From germline, CDR1 is SNHLY and CDR2 FYNNEI. The CDR3 is 14 amino acids.

This clonotype was detected a few times. The rearrangement joins TRBV29-1 to TRBJ2-1, with a possible D match to TRBD2 (6 bases). V was shortened by 1 base and J by 4 bases, with 17 bases between the two germline ends. This CDR3 contains 16 residues. CDR1 is SQVTM and CDR2 is ANQGSEA in the germline V gene. CDR3 sequence reads: CSVEGSRDLRYNEQFF. CDR3 bases: TGCAGCGTTGAAGGTTCCCGGGACTTGAGGTACAATGAGCAGTTCTTC.

CDR3 in DNA: TGTGCCAGCAGTTCCCTGACAGGGTTAACTGAAGCTTTCTTT. Encoded protein: CASSSLTGLTEAFF. The chain is built from TRBV27 and TRBJ1-1; 7 bases are shared with TRBD1. Germline V gene sequence: CDR1 MNHEY, CDR2 SMNVEV (reference sequence). Trimming took 4 bases from V and 5 from J; bases not matched to a gene: 7. This CDR3 is 14 amino acids long.

The J gene is TRBJ1-2, the V gene TRBV7-3; D is perhaps TRBD1 (6 bases). Trimming took 2 bases from V and 8 from J, leaving 21 bases between them. CDR3 length: 16 amino acids. CDR1 is SGHTA, CDR2 FQGTGA, per germline. DNA of the CDR3: TGTGCCAGCAGCTTAGTTAGACAGGCTACATTGCTGGGCTACACCTTC. This encodes CASSLVRQATLLGYTF.

The gene calls are TRBV15 and TRBJ1-1; D perhaps matches TRBD1 (5 bases). This CDR3 region has 14 residues. Germline lookup yields CDR1 LNHNV and CDR2 YYDKDF (reference sequence). The germline V and J ends were trimmed by 5 bases and 3 bases, with 13 bases remaining between them. CDR3 sequence reads: CATSPFSGDTEAFF. Written as DNA, the CDR3 is TGTGCCACCAGCCCTTTTTCGGGGGACACTGAAGCTTTCTTT. The whole variable domain, remainder taken from reference TRBV15 and TRBJ1-1, is DAMVIQNPRYQVTQFGKPVTLSCSQTLNHNVMYWYQQKSSQAPKLLFHYYDKDFNNEADTPDNFQSRRPNTSFCFLDIRSPGLGDTAMYLCATSPFSGDTEAFFGQGTRLTVV.

This rearrangement joins TRBV7-9 to TRBJ2-5; D may be TRBD1 or TRBD2 (5 bases each). The CDR3 extends over 14 amino acids. V lost 5 bases, J lost 4 bases, and 14 bases lay in between. The germline V gene encodes CDR1 SEHNR and CDR2 FQNEAQ (reference sequence). The CDR3 loop is CASSGRDLRETQYF. In nucleotides, the CDR3 is TGTGCCAGCAGCGGACGGGACCTCCGAGAGACCCAGTACTTC. Variable domain in full (rest from reference TRBV7-9 and TRBJ2-5): DTGVSQNPRHKITKRGQNVTFRCDPISEHNRLYWYRQTLGQGPEFLTYFQNEAQLEKSRLLSDRFSAERPKGSFSTLEIQRTEQGDSAMYLCASSGRDLRETQYFGPGTRLLVL.